These 14 T cell receptor beta chains were sequenced from one sample in a study of blood T cell repertoires in COVID-19. Here immunoSEQ multiplex PCR was the method, and the copy in TCRdb shows in-frame clones only, minus some. The repertoire holds 75,000 to 100,000 clones, with 82% as singletons. The sample consisted of peripheral blood. All receptors derive from a human donor in a cohort sampled during active COVID-19.

This chain links TRBV25-1 with TRBJ2-7; D unclear. Deletions cut 3 bases from V and 3 bases from J, with 6 bases between. This CDR3 is built from 12 residues. Germline V CDR1 and CDR2: MGHDK, SYGVNS. CDR3 DNA: TGTGCCAGCAGTGACACTTTCTACGAGCAGTACTTC. Residues: CASSDTFYEQYF.

The chain couples TRBV27 to TRBJ2-2; D is undetermined. The CDR3 consists of 14 residues. Germline V lookup: CDR1 MNHEY, CDR2 SMNVEV (reference sequence). Trimming removed 3 bases from V and 7 bases from J, with 12 bases in between. CDR3 in DNA: TGTGCCAGCAGTTTCACAGTATTGGGCGGGGAGCTGTTTTTT. Protein product: CASSFTVLGGELFF.

This clone was detected only a few times. This CDR3 is CASSLTTAGELFF. The CDR3 bases are TGTGCCAGCAGCCTTACTACGGCCGGGGAGCTGTTTTTT. J is TRBJ2-2 and V is TRBV7-9; D uncertain. This CDR3 comprises 13 residues. Germline V gene data show CDR1 as SEHNR and CDR2 as FQNEAQ (reference sequence). With 5 bases removed from V and 6 bases from J, the gap between germline ends came to 10 bases. Full variable domain (rest looked up from reference TRBV7-9 and TRBJ2-2): DTGVSQNPRHKITKRGQNVTFRCDPISEHNRLYWYRQTLGQGPEFLTYFQNEAQLEKSRLLSDRFSAERPKGSFSTLEIQRTEQGDSAMYLCASSLTTAGELFFGEGSRLTVL.

The chain joins TRBV5-1 to TRBJ2-1; 8 nucleotides match TRBD1. The junction had 1 base not matched to a gene; V was cut back by 2 bases and J by 6 bases. Germline V gene sequence: CDR1 SGHRS, CDR2 YFSETQ. The CDR3 consists of 13 residues. This CDR3 is CASSFTGGNEQFF. The CDR3 region has the DNA TGCGCCAGCAGCTTCACAGGGGGCAATGAGCAGTTCTTC.

The V call is TRBV7-6, the J call TRBJ1-4; the D is unclear. The CDR3 runs 12 residues. From germline, CDR1 is SGHVS and CDR2 FNYEAQ. Trimming removed 5 bases from V and 7 bases from J, with 8 bases in between. The CDR3 bases are TGTGCCAGCAGCCTTGGAGGTGAAAAACTGTTTTTT. Protein: CASSLGGEKLFF.

The gene calls are TRBV2 and TRBJ1-1; no reliable D call. Germline CDR1 and CDR2: SNHLY and FYNNEI. V gave up 6 bases and J gave up 2 bases, with 10 bases separating them. CDR3 length: 13 residues. DNA for the CDR3: TGTGCCAGCAGCAGGCAGGAAAACACTGAAGCTTTCTTT. It specifies CASSRQENTEAFF.

V and J are TRBV19 and TRBJ2-7; 7 nucleotides match TRBD2. The CDR3 runs to 14 residues. CDR1 is LNHDA, CDR2 SQIVND, per germline (reference sequence). The J segment lost 4 bases and the V segment lost 2 bases, leaving 5 bases of the junction unmatched. CDR3 DNA sequence: TGTGCCAGTAGTATAAGAGGGACTACTTACGAGCAGTACTTC. Its translation: CASSIRGTTYEQYF. Based on the CDR3 plus reference TRBV19 and TRBJ2-7, the full variable domain is DGGITQSPKYLFRKEGQNVTLSCEQNLNHDAMYWYRQDPGQGLRLIYYSQIVNDFQKGDIAEGYSVSREKKESFPLTVTSAQKNPTAFYLCASSIRGTTYEQYFGPGTRLTVT.

This rearrangement joins TRBV9 to TRBJ1-1, with D unclear. The V and J ends lost 0 bases and 3 bases respectively, with 15 bases between them. CDR1 and CDR2 from the germline V gene are SGDLS and YYNGEE. The CDR3 is made up of 16 amino acids. The chain's CDR3 is CASSVDPASVDTEAFF. In nucleotides, the CDR3 is TGTGCCAGCAGCGTAGACCCCGCCAGCGTAGACACTGAAGCTTTCTTT.

This chain uses TRBV12-3 or TRBV12-4 with TRBJ2-5; a weak D match, TRBD2 (7 bases). V was clipped by 7 bases and J by 4 bases, with 13 bases between them. The CDR3 totals 13 residues. The CDR3 protein is CASTRGAPETQYF. The CDR3 DNA follows: TGTGCCAGCACCCGGGGGGCCCCAGAGACCCAGTACTTC.

V usage is TRBV5-1 and J usage is TRBJ2-5, with 16 bases lining up with TRBD2. CDR1 and CDR2 from the germline V gene are SGHRS and YFSETQ. Trimming cost V 4 bases and J 7 bases; bases outside gene matches: 10. The CDR3 covers 17 residues. The CDR3 region is CASSKTGTSGGAATQYF. The CDR3 DNA is TGCGCCAGCAGCAAAACCGGGACTAGCGGGGGGGCTGCGACCCAGTACTTC.

The chain joins TRBV4-2 to TRBJ2-7; D call uncertain. Germline-derived CDR1 and CDR2 are LGHNA and YNFKEQ. The CDR3 consists of 18 residues. V lost 1 base to trimming and J lost 2 bases, with 21 bases between them. The CDR3 region is CASSQGRRVLEETYEQYF. In DNA, the CDR3 is TGTGCCAGCAGCCAAGGACGCCGGGTCCTCGAAGAAACCTACGAGCAGTACTTC.

This clone was found a few times. The CDR3 here is CAWSPGGTGNTEAFF. CDR3 DNA sequence: TGTGCCTGGAGTCCCGGGGGAACCGGGAACACTGAAGCTTTCTTT. The chain has TRBV30 and TRBJ1-1; weak D call: TRBD1 (5 bases). The V gene's germline CDR1 is GTSNPN and CDR2 SVGIG (reference sequence). With 2 bases removed from V and 1 base from J, the gap between germline ends came to 14 bases. This CDR3 region has 15 residues.

This chain joins TRBV21-1 and TRBJ2-3; the table's D call, TRBD2, has no DNA check behind it. TRBV21-1 is classified as a pseudogene. The CDR3 runs to 18 residues. The DNA of the CDR3 is TGTGCCAGCACCAACCAGAGGGTTACTAGCGGGGGGGTAAATACGCAGTATTTT. This sequence encodes CASTNQRVTSGGVNTQYF.

The chain couples TRBV7-8 to TRBJ1-6; maybe TRBD1 (6 bases). V lost 4 bases to trimming and J lost 5 bases, with 12 bases between them. The CDR3 covers 15 residues. Germline V gene data show CDR1 as SGHVS and CDR2 as FQNEAQ. This chain's CDR3 is CASSYNRVDNSPLHF. As DNA, the CDR3 is TGTGCCAGCAGCTACAACAGGGTAGATAATTCACCCCTCCACTTT.